This T cell receptor (beta chain) was identified during a study of CD8 T cells in ankylosing spondylitis. TCRdb passed the 5' RACE reads through MiXCR, listing each CDR3 protein once. The sample holds 270,000 or so distinct CDR3 sequences, under 20% seen once. The sequencing input was blood, either unsorted or a sorted T cell fraction (not recorded which). The receptor's source is a male donor with ankylosing spondylitis or in good health (not recorded which).

In DNA, the CDR3 is TGTGCCAGCAGTAGACAGGGAAGCACTGAAGCTTTCTTT. It codes for CASSRQGSTEAFF. The rearrangement links TRBV6-1 to TRBJ1-1; 7 bases map to TRBD1. The V gene's germline CDR1 is MNHNS and CDR2 SASEGT. The V segment lost 5 bases and the J segment 4 bases; nucleotides outside the gene matches: 4. The CDR3 has 13 amino acids.